This T cell receptor beta chain was captured by sequencing in a study of OX40 agonist ivuxolimab in advanced cancers. In germline, CDR1 is LGHNT, CDR2 FRNRAP. V lost 0 bases, J lost 4 bases, and 7 bases stayed unmatched. The CDR3 is made up of 16 amino acids. Libraries were prepared by immunoSEQ multiplex PCR; TCRdb keeps only in-frame clonotypes and omits some of them. The sample contains around 15,000 clones, roughly 81% of which appear only once. This sequence joins TRBV12-5 and TRBJ2-5, with 8 bases that match TRBD1. The receptor's source is an adult with an advanced solid tumor such as melanoma, head and neck, liver or kidney cancer. The sequencing here drew on CD4+ or CD8+ T cells sorted from blood, taken in a trial of the OX40 agonist ivuxolimab. CDR3 amino acids: CASGLVRGQGRETQYF. CDR3 DNA: TGTGCTAGTGGTTTGGTACGTGGACAGGGAAGAGAGACCCAGTACTTC.